This is a list of T cell receptor beta chains from one sample in a study of T cell repertoires in cytomegalovirus infection. TCRdb ran MiXCR on the reads and lists one entry per CDR3 protein. Here the sample spans a few hundred thousand distinct CDR3 sequences, about 42% being singletons. For these TCRs, the target antigens are not known. The sequencing used cultured PBMCs, collected from culture after CMV antigen stimulation. The receptors originated from a human donor in good health (CMV status not recorded). Some clones in this sample may be carry-over from other donors' samples. Both conserved end residues are part of each CDR3. The order of the fields is V gene, clone size, D gene, J gene, CDR3 protein, CDR3 DNA. D genes are given only for firm matches. Part of the rows lack a size; the others show once, few, many or a class for expanded clones.

V: TRBV20-1
size: NA
D: NA
J: TRBJ2-3
CDR3: CSARLPGLSGDTQYF
DNA: TGCAGTGCTAGGCTGCCTGGTCTCTCGGGAGATACGCAGTATTTT

V: TRBV7-9
size: few
D: NA
J: TRBJ2-5
CDR3: CASSLKSWIRGSQETQYF
DNA: TGTGCCAGCAGCTTAAAGTCTTGGATCCGGGGATCCCAAGAGACCCAGTACTTC

V: TRBV6-5
size: NA
D: NA
J: TRBJ1-2
CDR3: CASSRTGLGYTF
DNA: TGTGCCAGCAGCCGTACAGGGCTGGGCTACACCTTC

V: TRBV19
size: few
D: TRBD2
J: TRBJ2-5
CDR3: CASSIGLAGQETQYF
DNA: TGTGCCAGTAGTATAGGACTAGCTGGACAAGAGACCCAGTACTTC

V: TRBV4-1
size: NA
D: NA
J: TRBJ1-1
CDR3: CASSQDLVYTAFF
DNA: TGTGCCAGCAGCCAAGATCTGGTGTACACGGCTTTCTTT

V: TRBV6-1
size: few
D: TRBD1
J: TRBJ2-3
CDR3: CASRLTGATDTQYF
DNA: TGTGCCAGCAGGCTCACAGGGGCCACAGATACGCAGTATTTT

V: TRBV28
size: many
D: TRBD2
J: TRBJ2-7
CDR3: CASSPTSGAYEQYF
DNA: TGTGCCAGCAGTCCCACTAGCGGGGCCTACGAGCAGTACTTC

V: TRBV7-6
size: NA
D: TRBD1
J: TRBJ2-5
CDR3: CASSSRQGPGAQYF
DNA: TGTGCCAGCAGCTCAAGACAGGGCCCAGGGGCCCAGTACTTC

V: TRBV12-3/TRBV12-4
size: NA
D: NA
J: TRBJ1-1
CDR3: CASRTQGGTEAFF
DNA: TGTGCCAGCAGGACCCAGGGTGGCACTGAAGCTTTCTTT

V: TRBV7-9
size: few
D: TRBD1
J: TRBJ2-4
CDR3: CASSSGQVIAKNIQYF
DNA: TGTGCCAGCAGCTCCGGACAGGTGATAGCCAAAAACATTCAGTACTTC

V: TRBV19
size: NA
D: TRBD2
J: TRBJ2-7
CDR3: CASSILGTSGTSYEQYF
DNA: TGTGCCAGTAGTATCTTGGGGACTAGCGGGACCTCCTACGAGCAGTACTTC

V: TRBV7-2
size: few
D: NA
J: TRBJ1-5
CDR3: CASSLDPSNQPQHF
DNA: TGTGCCAGCAGCTTAGACCCTAGCAATCAGCCCCAGCATTTT

V: TRBV2
size: NA
D: TRBD1
J: TRBJ2-7
CDR3: CASTRQGVMYEQYF
DNA: TGTGCCAGCACAAGACAGGGGGTGATGTACGAGCAGTACTTC

V: TRBV19
size: NA
D: TRBD1
J: TRBJ2-3
CDR3: CASSISIDRGADTQYF
DNA: TGTGCCAGTAGTATCTCAATCGACAGGGGGGCAGATACGCAGTATTTT

V: TRBV27
size: NA
D: NA
J: TRBJ1-5
CDR3: CASRMTGRHNQPQHF
DNA: TGTGCCAGCAGAATGACAGGACGGCACAATCAGCCCCAGCATTTT

V: TRBV7-6
size: NA
D: TRBD1
J: TRBJ2-3
CDR3: CASSSRQGWTDTQYF
DNA: TGTGCCAGCAGCTCTCGACAGGGTTGGACAGATACGCAGTATTTT

V: TRBV4-1
size: NA
D: NA
J: TRBJ2-2
CDR3: CASSQEIDNTGELFF
DNA: TGCGCCAGCAGCCAAGAAATAGATAACACCGGGGAGCTGTTTTTT

V: TRBV7-9
size: NA
D: TRBD2
J: TRBJ2-7
CDR3: CASNPRGGGAEQYF
DNA: TGTGCCAGCAACCCTCGGGGGGGGGGGGCCGAGCAGTACTTC

V: TRBV7-2
size: NA
D: TRBD1
J: TRBJ1-5
CDR3: CASSPDVSGGQPQHF
DNA: TGTGCCAGCAGCCCAGACGTGTCAGGGGGGCAGCCCCAGCATTTT

V: TRBV7-2
size: NA
D: NA
J: TRBJ1-4
CDR3: CASSVSHRGMREKLFF
DNA: TGTGCCAGCAGCGTATCCCATCGGGGGATGAGGGAAAAACTGTTTTTT

V: TRBV6-6
size: NA
D: NA
J: TRBJ2-7
CDR3: CASSLSQGRYEQYF
DNA: TGTGCCAGCAGCCTCTCACAGGGCCGATACGAGCAGTACTTC

V: TRBV5-4
size: NA
D: NA
J: TRBJ2-7
CDR3: CASSLVARGGNYEQYF
DNA: TGTGCCAGCAGCTTGGTGGCCAGGGGAGGAAACTACGAGCAGTACTTC

V: TRBV12-3/TRBV12-4
size: NA
D: TRBD1
J: TRBJ1-5
CDR3: CASRAGTGQNQPQHF
DNA: TGTGCCAGCAGGGCGGGGACAGGGCAAAATCAGCCCCAGCATTTT

V: TRBV11-3
size: NA
D: NA
J: TRBJ2-1
CDR3: CASSLDMAALDEQFF
DNA: TGTGCCAGCAGCTTAGATATGGCGGCGCTAGATGAGCAGTTCTTC

V: TRBV20-1
size: few
D: NA
J: TRBJ1-1
CDR3: CSYQRGGTTEAFF
DNA: TGCAGTTACCAGCGGGGAGGCACCACTGAAGCTTTCTTT

V: TRBV4-1
size: NA
D: NA
J: TRBJ1-6
CDR3: CASSPGDRQSSYNSPLHF
DNA: TGCGCCAGCAGCCCAGGGGATCGACAGAGCTCCTATAATTCACCCCTCCACTTT

V: TRBV7-2
size: few
D: NA
J: TRBJ2-5
CDR3: CASSRGHETQYF
DNA: TGTGCCAGCAGCCGGGGACACGAGACCCAGTACTTC

V: TRBV7-6
size: few
D: NA
J: TRBJ2-1
CDR3: CASSYGGASSYNEQFF
DNA: TGTGCCAGCAGCTACGGCGGGGCGAGCTCCTACAATGAGCAGTTCTTC

V: TRBV6-8
size: few
D: NA
J: TRBJ2-6
CDR3: CASSYSIASGANVLTF
DNA: TGTGCCAGCAGTTACTCGATAGCCTCTGGGGCCAACGTCCTGACTTTC

V: TRBV12-3/TRBV12-4
size: NA
D: TRBD1
J: TRBJ2-7
CDR3: CASRDRRSPYEQYF
DNA: TGTGCCAGCAGGGACAGGAGGTCCCCCTACGAGCAGTACTTC

V: TRBV11-3
size: NA
D: NA
J: TRBJ2-5
CDR3: CASSLGMNGGTQYF
DNA: TGTGCCAGCAGCTTGGGGATGAACGGAGGGACCCAGTACTTC

V: TRBV6-1
size: NA
D: NA
J: TRBJ1-1
CDR3: CASSEALGRTEAFF
DNA: TGTGCCAGCAGTGAAGCGTTGGGGAGGACTGAAGCTTTCTTT

V: TRBV7-2
size: few
D: TRBD2
J: TRBJ2-3
CDR3: CASSLSGTSGGNTQYF
DNA: TGTGCCAGCAGCTTATCCGGGACTAGCGGGGGTAATACGCAGTATTTT

V: TRBV12-3/TRBV12-4
size: NA
D: NA
J: TRBJ1-1
CDR3: CASTKWGTEAFF
DNA: TGTGCCAGCACCAAGTGGGGGACTGAAGCTTTCTTT

V: TRBV6-5
size: few
D: NA
J: TRBJ1-4
CDR3: CASRDPYEKLFF
DNA: TGTGCCAGCAGAGACCCGTATGAAAAACTGTTTTTT

V: TRBV4-1
size: few
D: NA
J: TRBJ2-1
CDR3: CASTREAPANEQFF
DNA: TGCGCCAGCACCCGAGAGGCCCCGGCCAATGAGCAGTTCTTC

V: TRBV7-8
size: NA
D: NA
J: TRBJ1-1
CDR3: CASSSPGRGGWTEASF
DNA: TGTGCCAGCAGCTCCCCGGGGCGGGGGGGGTGGACTGAAGCTTCCTTT

V: TRBV7-9
size: NA
D: TRBD2
J: TRBJ2-2
CDR3: CALHIGTSQNTGELFF
DNA: TGTGCCTTACACATTGGGACTAGTCAGAACACCGGGGAGCTGTTTTTT

V: TRBV11-2
size: NA
D: TRBD2
J: TRBJ2-3
CDR3: CASSLDWTSGGSTDTQYF
DNA: TGTGCCAGCAGCTTAGATTGGACTAGCGGGGGAAGCACAGATACGCAGTATTTT

V: TRBV7-6
size: NA
D: NA
J: TRBJ1-1
CDR3: CASSQRTAMNTEAFF
DNA: TGTGCCAGCAGCCAACGGACAGCAATGAACACTGAAGCTTTCTTT

V: TRBV7-8
size: NA
D: NA
J: TRBJ2-7
CDR3: CASSQDSIGYEQYF
DNA: TGTGCCAGCAGCCAGGACAGTATAGGCTACGAGCAGTACTTC

V: TRBV19
size: NA
D: NA
J: TRBJ2-5
CDR3: CASSSRRLQETQYF
DNA: TGTGCCAGTAGTTCACGACGGCTCCAAGAGACCCAGTACTTC

V: TRBV11-2
size: NA
D: NA
J: TRBJ2-2
CDR3: CASSLVQGFTGELFF
DNA: TGTGCCAGCAGCTTAGTCCAGGGGTTCACCGGGGAGCTGTTTTTT

V: TRBV7-4
size: NA
D: NA
J: TRBJ2-1
CDR3: CASSPHSGYNEQFF
DNA: TGTGCCAGCAGCCCTCATAGCGGATACAATGAGCAGTTCTTC

V: TRBV7-9
size: NA
D: NA
J: TRBJ1-4
CDR3: CAVGLGATNEKLFF
DNA: TGTGCCGTAGGCCTCGGGGCGACTAATGAAAAACTGTTTTTT